These 8 T cell receptor beta chains share one sample of origin, sequenced in a study of blood T cell repertoires in COVID-19. Produced via immunoSEQ multiplex PCR; TCRdb's table is partial and in-frame only. Of 250,000 or so clones in the sample, about 91% are singletons; the top ten hold 1.2%. Input material: PBMCs or T cells enriched from blood (not recorded which). All receptors come from a human donor in a cohort exposed to, infected with or recovered from COVID-19 (not recorded which). The donor label of this sample is uncertain.

The rearrangement uses TRBV13 and TRBJ1-1; the D gene is possibly TRBD1 (6 bases). Germline assignment: CDR1 PRHDT and CDR2 FYEKMQ (reference sequence). This CDR3 region has 11 residues. The germline V and J ends were trimmed by 4 bases and 12 bases, with 12 bases remaining between them. For the CDR3, the DNA is TGTGCCAGCAGCTGGAGGACAGTAACTTTCTTT. This translates into CASSWRTVTFF.

The V gene is TRBV5-4, the J gene TRBJ1-3; D call uncertain. The CDR3 sequence is 16 residues long. V lost 2 bases to trimming and J lost 3 bases, with 15 bases between them. CDR1 is SGHNT and CDR2 is YYREEE in the germline V gene (reference sequence). The CDR3 bases are TGTGCCAGCAGCTTTTGGGCCGCATCGAGTGGAAACACCATATATTTT. This translates into CASSFWAASSGNTIYF.

This chain uses TRBV14 with TRBJ2-5; TRBD2 matches 7 bases. CDR1 is SGHDN, CDR2 FVKESK, per germline. This CDR3 is 17 amino acids long. J gave up 5 bases and V 1 base, and 13 bases lay outside the gene matches. The CDR3 is CASSQVLGLGGGETQYF. CDR3 nucleotide sequence: TGTGCCAGCAGCCAAGTTTTAGGACTAGGAGGTGGGGAGACCCAGTACTTC. The entire variable domain, with the rest obtained from reference TRBV14 and TRBJ2-5, is as follows: EAGVTQFPSHSVIEKGQTVTLRCDPISGHDNLYWYRRVMGKEIKFLLHFVKESKQDESGMPNNRFLAERTGGTYSTLKVQPAELEDSGVYFCASSQVLGLGGGETQYFGPGTRLLVL.

The chain uses TRBV10-3 and TRBJ1-5; D gene uncertain. The CDR3 has 14 residues. CDR1 and CDR2 from the germline V gene are ENHRY and SYGVKD. V was shortened by 0 bases and J by 9 bases, with 12 bases between the two germline ends. In DNA form, the CDR3 reads TGTGCCATCAGTGAGTCGGAGGAGACCTGGCCCCAGCATTTT. Residues: CAISESEETWPQHF.

The chain carries TRBV5-1 and TRBJ2-5; 7 positions agree with TRBD2. This CDR3 has 15 residues. J gave up 4 bases and V 4 bases, and 10 bases lay outside the gene matches. CDR1 is SGHRS, CDR2 YFSETQ, per germline. CDR3 nucleotide sequence: TGCGCCAGCAGCACGGGGACTACCAGTGGAGAGACCCAGTACTTC. This sequence encodes CASSTGTTSGETQYF.

The V and J genes are TRBV6-2 or TRBV6-3 and TRBJ1-5; D gene unclear. Germline lookup yields CDR1 MNHEY and CDR2 SVGEGT. CDR3 length equals 14 residues. Deletions cut 2 bases from V and 7 bases from J, with 12 bases between. The CDR3 DNA is TGTGCCAGCAGTTACGACGGAGGAGCCCAGCCCCAGCATTTT. It encodes CASSYDGGAQPQHF.

This clone has just one count. The V call is TRBV6-5, the J call TRBJ1-2; tentative D call: TRBD1 (5 bases). The CDR3 has 15 residues. V was cut by 2 bases and J by 5 bases, with 15 bases left in between. The germline gives CDR1 MNHEY, CDR2 SVGAGI. CDR3 amino acids: CASSYQRAGRYGYTF. CDR3 coding DNA: TGTGCCAGCAGTTACCAGCGGGCAGGGCGGTATGGCTACACCTTC.

CDR3 sequence reads: CASSPRRNYGYTF. In DNA form, the CDR3 reads TGTGCCAGCAGCCCGCGGAGGAACTATGGCTACACCTTC. J is TRBJ1-2 and V is TRBV9; D unresolved. The germline V and J ends were trimmed by 4 bases and 2 bases, with 9 bases remaining between them. There are 13 residues in the CDR3. Germline V gene sequence: CDR1 SGDLS, CDR2 YYNGEE.